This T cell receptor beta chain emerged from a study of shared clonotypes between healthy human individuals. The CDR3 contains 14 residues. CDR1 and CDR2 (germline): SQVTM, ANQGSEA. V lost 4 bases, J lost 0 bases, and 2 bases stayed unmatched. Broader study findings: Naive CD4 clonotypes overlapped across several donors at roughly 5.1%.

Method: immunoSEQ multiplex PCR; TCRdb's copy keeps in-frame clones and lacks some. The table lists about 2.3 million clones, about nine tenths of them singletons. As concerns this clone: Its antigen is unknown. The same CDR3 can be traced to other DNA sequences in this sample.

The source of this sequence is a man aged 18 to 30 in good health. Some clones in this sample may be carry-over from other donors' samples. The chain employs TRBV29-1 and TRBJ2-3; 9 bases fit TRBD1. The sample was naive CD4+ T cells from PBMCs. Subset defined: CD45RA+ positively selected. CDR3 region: CSVAGTGSTDTQYF. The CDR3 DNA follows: TGCAGCGTTGCCGGGACAGGGAGCACAGATACGCAGTATTTT.